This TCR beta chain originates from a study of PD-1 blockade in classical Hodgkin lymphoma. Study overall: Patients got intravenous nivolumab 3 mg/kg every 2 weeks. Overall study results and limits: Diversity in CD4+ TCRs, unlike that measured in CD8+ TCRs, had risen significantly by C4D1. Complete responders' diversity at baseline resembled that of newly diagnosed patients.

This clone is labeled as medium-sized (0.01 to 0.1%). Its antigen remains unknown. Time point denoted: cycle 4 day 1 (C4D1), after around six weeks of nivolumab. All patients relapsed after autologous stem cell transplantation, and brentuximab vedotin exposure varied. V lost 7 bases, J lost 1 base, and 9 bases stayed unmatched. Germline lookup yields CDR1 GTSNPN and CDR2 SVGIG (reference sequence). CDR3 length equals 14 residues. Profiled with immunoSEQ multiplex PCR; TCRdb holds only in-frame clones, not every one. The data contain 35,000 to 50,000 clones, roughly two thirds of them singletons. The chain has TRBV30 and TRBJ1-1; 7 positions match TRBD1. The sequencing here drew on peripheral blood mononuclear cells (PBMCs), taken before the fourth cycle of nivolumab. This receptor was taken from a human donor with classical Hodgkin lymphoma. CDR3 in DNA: TGTGCCTCTCGACAGGGACATGGGAACACTGAAGCTTTCTTT. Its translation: CASRQGHGNTEAFF.